Following are 20 T cell receptor beta chains from one sample sequenced in a study of T cell responses to AZD1222 COVID-19 vaccine. Clones were sequenced by immunoSEQ multiplex PCR, and TCRdb holds only the in-frame ones, with some missing. The table has roughly 120,000 clones, about nine tenths seen once. The material sequenced was peripheral blood, taken on day 0 of AZD1222 vaccination. The receptors originated from an adult in good health.

The chain uses TRBV4-1 and TRBJ1-5; D is possibly TRBD1 (6 bases). Germline-derived CDR1 and CDR2 are MGHRA and YSYEKL. Trimming removed 1 base at V and 7 bases at J, with 11 bases between. The length of the CDR3 is 14 residues. CDR3 region: CASSQGQVGQPQHF. CDR3 sequence (DNA): TGCGCCAGCAGCCAAGGACAGGTAGGGCAGCCCCAGCATTTT.

V gene TRBV2 combines with J gene TRBJ1-6, with 7 bases fitting TRBD1. Germline CDR1 reads SNHLY; CDR2 reads FYNNEI. J was trimmed by 8 bases and V by 6 bases; bases with no gene match: 7. This CDR3 spans 14 amino acids. This CDR3 reads CASSYRGGDSPLHF. The CDR3 region has the DNA TGTGCCAGCAGCTACAGGGGTGGGGATTCACCCCTCCACTTT. Supplemented by reference TRBV2 and TRBJ1-6, the full variable domain reads EPEVTQTPSHQVTQMGQEVILRCVPISNHLYFYWYRQILGQKVEFLVSFYNNEISEKSEIFDDQFSVERPDGSNFTLKIRSTKLEDSAMYFCASSYRGGDSPLHFGNGTRLTVT.

This clone appeared a single time. The chain couples TRBV27 to TRBJ1-2; no reliable D call. V dropped 3 bases and J dropped 0 bases, with 11 bases sitting between them. Per germline, CDR1 MNHEY and CDR2 SMNVEV (reference sequence). The CDR3 runs 15 residues. CDR3 sequence reads: CASSFVGVSNYGYTF. The DNA for the CDR3 is TGTGCCAGCAGTTTTGTGGGCGTATCTAACTATGGCTACACCTTC.

This clone was detected only once. This sequence joins TRBV10-3 and TRBJ1-2, with TRBD1 matching over 7 bases. The CDR3 is 11 amino acids. V gave up 10 bases and J gave up 4 bases; unmatched junction bases: 3. Germline CDR1 ENHRY, CDR2 SYGVKD. The CDR3 region has the DNA TGTGCCACGAGGACAGGCTATGGCTACACCTTC. Its protein product is CATRTGYGYTF.

The V gene is TRBV7-2, the J gene TRBJ2-7, with 7 bases matching TRBD2. Germline V lookup: CDR1 SGHTA, CDR2 FQGNSA. The CDR3 runs 14 residues. Germline trimming cut 6 bases from V and 4 bases from J; bases unmatched to any gene: 9. The CDR3 region is CASRPYKGGYEQYF. CDR3 nucleotide sequence: TGTGCCAGCAGACCGTACAAGGGAGGGTACGAGCAGTACTTC.

This rearrangement joins TRBV7-2 to TRBJ1-5; D might be TRBD1 (6 bases). V was pared by 2 bases and J by 1 base, with 15 bases between. This CDR3 contains 17 residues. Germline loops: CDR1 SGHTA, CDR2 FQGNSA. Written as DNA, the CDR3 is TGTGCCAGCAGCTTATGGGCTGCAGACAGGAGCAATCAGCCCCAGCATTTT. It codes for CASSLWAADRSNQPQHF.

This clone was seen more than once but under ten times. The chain joins TRBV3-1 (or the pseudogene TRBV3-2) to TRBJ1-2; D remains unclear. V was shortened by 0 bases and J by 9 bases, with 14 bases between the two germline ends. Germline CDR1 LGHDT, CDR2 YNNKEL (reference sequence). The CDR3 runs to 14 residues. DNA of the CDR3: TGTGCCAGCAGCCAAGATCACACCGCTATGAGCTACACCTTC. It codes for CASSQDHTAMSYTF.

V usage is TRBV6-5 and J usage is TRBJ1-3, with D perhaps matching TRBD1 (6 bases). V lost 4 bases and J lost 0, with 13 bases in between. This CDR3 spans 16 amino acids. Germline V gene lookup returns CDR1 MNHEY and CDR2 SVGAGI. The CDR3 DNA reads TGTGCCAGCAGTTCAGGACAGCAGCACTCTGGAAACACCATATATTTT. Protein: CASSSGQQHSGNTIYF.

The J gene is TRBJ2-7, the V gene TRBV23-1, with 8 bases identical to TRBD2. TRBV23-1 has ORF status, its function being uncertain. Trimming cost V 4 bases and J 3 bases; bases outside gene matches: 5. The CDR3 is 14 amino acids. In DNA form, the CDR3 reads TGCGCCAGCAGTCCGGGAGGGAGATTCTACGAGCAGTACTTC. As protein: CASSPGGRFYEQYF.

The chain combines TRBV6-5 with TRBJ2-7, with 9 bases matching TRBD2. Per the germline V gene, CDR1 is MNHEY and CDR2 is SVGAGI. Trimming removed 5 bases from V and 0 bases from J; junction bases left unmatched: 5. The CDR3 is 15 amino acids. Here the CDR3 DNA reads TGTGCCAGCAGTCCGACTAGCGGAAGCTCCTACGAGCAGTACTTC. It codes for CASSPTSGSSYEQYF.

The chain recombines TRBV2 with TRBJ1-3, with TRBD1 identical over 8 bases. Trimming at V came to 10 bases and at J to 1 base, leaving 9 bases not matched to a gene. Germline V gene sequence: CDR1 SNHLY, CDR2 FYNNEI. The CDR3 is 15 amino acids. CDR3 sequence reads: CATPVRQGSGNTIYF. CDR3 coding DNA: TGTGCCACCCCGGTGCGACAGGGGTCTGGAAACACCATATATTTT.

CDR3 protein: CASSFPTGSSQETQYF. The CDR3 DNA is TGTGCCAGTAGTTTCCCTACGGGGTCTTCTCAAGAGACCCAGTACTTC. The V call is TRBV19, the J call TRBJ2-5; TRBD2 might be the D (5 bases). The CDR3 spans 16 residues. Per germline, CDR1 LNHDA and CDR2 SQIVND (reference sequence). Trimming left V 5 bases short and J 2 bases short, with 18 bases between.

The chain uses TRBV27 and TRBJ1-2; 9 nucleotides match TRBD1. The germline V gene encodes CDR1 MNHEY and CDR2 SMNVEV (reference sequence). Germline trimming cut 6 bases from V and 2 bases from J; bases unmatched to any gene: 7. The CDR3 runs 15 residues. The CDR3 region has the DNA TGTGCCAGCAGCCAGAGCGGGACAGGGAACTATGGCTACACCTTC. This sequence encodes CASSQSGTGNYGYTF.

The V and J genes are TRBV2 and TRBJ2-3; tentatively, D is TRBD1 (5 bases). The germline CDR1 and CDR2 sequences are SNHLY and FYNNEI. The CDR3 contains 13 residues. The ends were cut back, 6 bases at V and 4 bases at J, with 11 bases in the middle. This chain's CDR3 is CASSQDSADTQYF. For the CDR3, the DNA is TGTGCCAGCAGCCAAGACAGCGCAGATACGCAGTATTTT.

This chain links TRBV5-6 with TRBJ1-3; D gene unclear. Germline values: CDR1 SGHDT, CDR2 YYEEEE. V was shortened by 2 bases and J by 0 bases, with 6 bases between the two germline ends. The CDR3 is 14 residues long. The DNA of the CDR3 is TGTGCCAGCAGCTTACGAGACTCTGGAAACACCATATATTTT. This encodes CASSLRDSGNTIYF.

The chain links TRBV10-3 to TRBJ2-5; D is possibly TRBD1 (5 bases). The CDR3 totals 12 residues. The germline V gene encodes CDR1 ENHRY and CDR2 SYGVKD. V dropped 8 bases and J dropped 4 bases, with 11 bases sitting between them. Here the CDR3 reads CAISDQGETQYF. CDR3 coding DNA: TGTGCCATCTCCGACCAGGGAGAGACCCAGTACTTC.

The chain has TRBV13 and TRBJ2-7; no reliable D call. The germline V and J ends were trimmed by 5 bases and 4 bases, with 15 bases remaining between them. CDR1 and CDR2 from the germline V gene are PRHDT and FYEKMQ (reference sequence). The CDR3 consists of 14 residues. The CDR3 nucleotides read TGTGCCAGCAGCCCACCGGACCTAGGGTACGAGCAGTACTTC. Translated: CASSPPDLGYEQYF.

This sequence joins TRBV6-2 or TRBV6-3 and TRBJ2-7; 10 nucleotides match TRBD2. There are 14 residues in the CDR3. The junction had 6 bases not matched to a gene; V was cut back by 5 bases and J by 5 bases. Germline V gene sequence: CDR1 MNHEY, CDR2 SVGEGT. The CDR3 DNA sequence: TGTGCCAGCAGTGGGACTAGCGAATCCCACGAGCAGTACTTC. This translates into CASSGTSESHEQYF.

The chain links TRBV27 to TRBJ1-5, with D unclear. Germline CDR1 and CDR2: MNHEY and SMNVEV (reference sequence). The CDR3 is 11 amino acids. With 8 bases removed from V and 5 bases from J, the gap between germline ends came to 7 bases. CDR3 coding DNA: TGTGCCAGCCCAAAGGATCAGCCCCAGCATTTT. It translates to CASPKDQPQHF.

The V gene is TRBV4-1, the J gene TRBJ2-7, with 10 bases matching TRBD1. V shed 0 bases, J shed 0 bases, and the junction held 5 bases outside the gene matches. Germline V gene data show CDR1 as MGHRA and CDR2 as YSYEKL. The CDR3 contains 17 residues. CDR3 bases: TGCGCCAGCAGCCAAGAGGCCGGGACAGGGGTCTCCTACGAGCAGTACTTC. This encodes CASSQEAGTGVSYEQYF.